This is a list of T cell receptor beta chains from one sample in a study of OX40 agonist ivuxolimab in advanced cancers. TCRdb's copy holds only in-frame clones and misses some; the assay was immunoSEQ multiplex PCR. The sample lists tens of thousands of clones, approximately 78% occurring once. The sequences come from CD4+ or CD8+ T cells sorted from blood, collected in a trial of the OX40 agonist ivuxolimab. The receptors derive from an adult with an advanced solid tumor such as melanoma, head and neck, liver or kidney cancer. Both conserved end residues are part of each CDR3. A D gene is named only where the DNA matches it firmly. Only some rows state a clone size, as once, few, many or a class for expanded clones.

V: TRBV4-1; size: .; J: TRBJ2-2; D: TRBD1; CDR3: CASSQDQGATTGELFF; DNA: TGCGCCAGCAGCCAAGATCAGGGGGCGACCACCGGGGAGCTGTTTTTT
V: TRBV19; size: .; J: TRBJ1-5; D: .; CDR3: CASSSRGGRGLGQPQHF; DNA: TGTGCCAGTAGCTCCCGGGGGGGCCGTGGGTTGGGTCAGCCCCAGCATTTT
V: TRBV2; size: .; J: TRBJ2-4; D: .; CDR3: CASVRTMTAKNIQYF; DNA: TGTGCCAGCGTACGGACTATGACCGCCAAAAACATTCAGTACTTC
V: TRBV7-2; size: .; J: TRBJ2-1; D: TRBD2; CDR3: CASNSASGRRGEQFF; DNA: TGTGCCAGCAATTCGGCTAGCGGGAGGAGGGGTGAGCAGTTCTTC
V: TRBV19; size: .; J: TRBJ1-1; D: TRBD1; CDR3: CASSHTPGQDFTEAFF; DNA: TGTGCCAGTAGTCATACCCCGGGACAGGACTTCACTGAAGCTTTCTTT
V: TRBV6-6; size: .; J: TRBJ1-3; D: TRBD1; CDR3: CAAQGTGNTIYF; DNA: TGTGCCGCACAGGGGACTGGAAACACCATATATTTT
V: TRBV6-5; size: .; J: TRBJ2-3; D: .; CDR3: CASWVGQGRTDTQYF; DNA: TGTGCCAGCTGGGTGGGGCAGGGGAGAACAGATACGCAGTATTTT
V: TRBV9; size: .; J: TRBJ2-7; D: .; CDR3: CASKRGRGLQDEQYF; DNA: TGTGCCAGCAAAAGGGGGAGGGGCCTGCAGGACGAGCAGTACTTC
V: TRBV19; size: .; J: TRBJ1-1; D: .; CDR3: CASKLSGEHTEAFF; DNA: TGTGCCAGTAAGTTGAGTGGGGAGCACACTGAAGCTTTCTTT
V: TRBV7-9; size: few; J: TRBJ1-5; D: TRBD1; CDR3: CASSPGQGGNQPQHF; DNA: TGTGCCAGCAGTCCCGGACAGGGGGGCAATCAGCCCCAGCATTTT
V: TRBV6-1; size: .; J: TRBJ1-4; D: TRBD1; CDR3: CATLDRGDREKLFF; DNA: TGTGCCACATTGGACAGGGGAGATAGAGAAAAACTGTTTTTT
V: TRBV14; size: .; J: TRBJ2-3; D: TRBD2; CDR3: CASSHPLAGLDTQYF; DNA: TGTGCCAGCAGCCATCCACTAGCGGGACTGGATACGCAGTATTTT
V: TRBV7-9; size: .; J: TRBJ1-1; D: .; CDR3: CASSSTSNTEAFF; DNA: TGTGCCAGCAGCTCGACTTCGAACACTGAAGCTTTCTTT
V: TRBV5-1; size: .; J: TRBJ1-1; D: TRBD1; CDR3: CASTLTGVNTEAFF; DNA: TGCGCCAGCACCCTGACAGGGGTGAACACTGAAGCTTTCTTT
V: TRBV5-1; size: .; J: TRBJ1-2; D: .; CDR3: CASSLRERGYGYTF; DNA: TGCGCCAGCAGCTTGAGGGAGAGGGGCTATGGCTACACCTTC
V: TRBV9; size: .; J: TRBJ1-6; D: .; CDR3: CASSDQGLGNSPLHF; DNA: TGTGCCAGCAGCGATCAGGGGCTAGGGAATTCACCCCTCCACTTT
V: TRBV29-1; size: few; J: TRBJ1-1; D: .; CDR3: CSVTPGAGTEAFF; DNA: TGCAGCGTGACCCCTGGAGCAGGCACTGAAGCTTTCTTT